One and the same sample provided the 23 T cell receptor beta chains below, sequenced in a study of T-cell memory formation after mild COVID-19 (dated by TCRdb to the early 2020s). The receptor library was made with 5' RACE. Sequencing was performed on an Illumina NovaSeq 6000. In-frame beta chains were kept once TCRdb had trimmed the public reads at Q25 with fastp and called clones with MiXCR. Identical CDR3 proteins give one entry, which carries the most common genes and DNA. Counted in this sample were roughly 610,000 distinct CDR3 sequences; roughly 17% of them appeared once. The ten largest clones add up to about 7.5% of the sample. The sample consisted of PBMCs or a T cell subset sorted from them (not recorded which). The origin of the receptors is an adult woman who had mild COVID-19 (a few samples of this study predate the infection). The sample titles of this study are shuffled in the database, so cell type and time point are left out; the donor was told from shared clones.

This chain links TRBV20-1 with TRBJ2-1, with D perhaps being TRBD1 or TRBD2 (5 bases each). Germline V lookup: CDR1 DFQATT, CDR2 SNEGSKA (reference sequence). CDR3 size: 15 residues. The V end was cut by 6 bases, the J end by 10 bases, with 25 bases between. The chain's CDR3 is CSAPPGPIGSGEQFF. In DNA, the CDR3 is TGCAGTGCACCTCCGGGACCGATAGGCTCGGGGGAGCAGTTCTTC.

This clonotype was seen many times. V is TRBV30 and J is TRBJ2-7; no definite D call. Per the germline V gene, CDR1 is GTSNPN and CDR2 is SVGIG (reference sequence). This CDR3 region has 11 residues. V was pared by 8 bases and J by 3 bases, with 11 bases between. CDR3 loop: CALEGIYEQYF. The CDR3 bases are TGTGCCCTGGAAGGGATCTACGAGCAGTACTTC. Supplemented by reference TRBV30 and TRBJ2-7, the full variable domain reads SQTIHQWPATLVQPVGSPLSLECTVEGTSNPNLYWYRQAAGRGLQLLFYSVGIGQISSEVPQNLSASRPQDRQFILSSKKLLLSDSGFYLCALEGIYEQYFGPGTRLTVT.

This clonotype was seen a handful of times. The CDR3 is CASSFGAGKKGQFF. CDR3 DNA: TGTGCCAGCAGTTTCGGAGCGGGGAAGAAAGGGCAGTTCTTC. The V and J genes are TRBV12-3 or TRBV12-4 and TRBJ2-1, with 7 positions matching TRBD2. J was trimmed by 12 bases and V by 3 bases; bases with no gene match: 11. This CDR3 has 14 amino acids.

The chain is built from TRBV12-3 or TRBV12-4 and TRBJ1-5, with D unresolved. Trimming removed 4 bases at V and 11 bases at J, with 12 bases between. CDR3 length: 12 residues. CDR3 DNA sequence: TGTGCCAGCAGTTATTCCGGGAGGGCCCAGCATTTT. This encodes CASSYSGRAQHF.

This clonotype was counted a few times. The chain is built from TRBV20-1 and TRBJ1-2, with D possibly being TRBD1 (5 bases). Trimming stripped 5 bases from V and 8 bases from J, with 15 bases between. The CDR3 loop spans 12 amino acids. Germline loops: CDR1 DFQATT, CDR2 SNEGSKA (reference sequence). CDR3 nucleotides: TGCAGTGCTCCCGTCGGGTGGGGCGGCTACACCTTC. Protein sequence: CSAPVGWGGYTF.

This rearrangement joins TRBV4-3 to TRBJ2-4; D is possibly TRBD2 (5 bases). Per germline, CDR1 LGHNA and CDR2 YSLEER. This CDR3 is 15 amino acids long. Trimming pared 0 bases from V and 7 bases from J, leaving 13 bases between. For the CDR3, the DNA is TGCGCCAGCAGCCAAGATCTAGCTGGGTCTAACATTCAGTACTTC. Amino acids: CASSQDLAGSNIQYF.

The J gene is TRBJ2-7, the V gene TRBV5-1; D perhaps matches TRBD2 (6 bases). Trimming cost V 5 bases and J 7 bases, with 16 bases left between them. Germline loops: CDR1 SGHRS, CDR2 YFSETQ. The CDR3 sequence is 13 residues long. The CDR3 DNA reads as TGCGCCAGCAGTGTATCGGGCGGGGAAGAGCAGTACTTC. It specifies CASSVSGGEEQYF.

The V gene is TRBV20-1, the J gene TRBJ2-5; 11 nucleotides match TRBD2. The CDR3 is made up of 18 amino acids. The J segment lost 1 base and the V segment lost 0 bases, leaving 10 bases of the junction unmatched. Germline V gene data show CDR1 as DFQATT and CDR2 as SNEGSKA (reference sequence). CDR3: CSARDSRFTSGSQETQYF. CDR3 nucleotides: TGCAGTGCTAGAGATTCTAGGTTCACTAGCGGGAGCCAAGAGACCCAGTACTTC.

The J gene is TRBJ2-5, the V gene TRBV10-3; D is ambiguous. This CDR3 spans 14 amino acids. V gave up 1 base and J gave up 2 bases, with 8 bases separating them. Germline V gene lookup returns CDR1 ENHRY and CDR2 SYGVKD. This CDR3 is CAISEWVGQETQYF. In DNA form, the CDR3 reads TGTGCCATCAGTGAGTGGGTGGGGCAAGAGACCCAGTACTTC.

The chain joins TRBV2 to TRBJ2-2; TRBD2 aligns across 7 bases. V shed 7 bases and J 2 bases; nucleotides not matched to a gene: 7. Germline V lookup: CDR1 SNHLY, CDR2 FYNNEI. The CDR3 has 15 residues. CDR3: CASKLASINTGELFF. CDR3 nucleotides: TGTGCCAGCAAACTAGCGTCAATTAACACCGGGGAGCTGTTTTTT.

This clonotype was detected many times. DNA of the CDR3: TGCGCCAGCAGCTTCAATGGGGGGGCTCCCCAAGAGACCCAGTACTTC. Encoded protein: CASSFNGGAPQETQYF. The V gene is TRBV5-1, the J gene TRBJ2-5, with D perhaps TRBD2 (7 bases). V shed 2 bases and J shed 1 base, with 15 bases lying between them. This CDR3 spans 16 amino acids. Germline V gene sequence: CDR1 SGHRS, CDR2 YFSETQ.

This clonotype turned up a few times. The chain is built from TRBV28 and TRBJ2-5, with D perhaps matching TRBD1 or TRBD2 (5 bases each). The CDR3 sequence is 14 residues long. V shed 11 bases and J shed 1 base, with 17 bases lying between them. Germline CDR1 MDHEN, CDR2 SYDVKM. The CDR3 DNA follows: TGTGCCTGCCGGGACCAGGACTCCCAAGAGACCCAGTACTTC. Protein product: CACRDQDSQETQYF.

The V call is TRBV5-1, the J call TRBJ2-1, with D unresolved. Per germline, CDR1 SGHRS and CDR2 YFSETQ. This CDR3 region has 12 residues. V was trimmed by 1 base and J by 8 bases, leaving 7 bases between them. Here the CDR3 DNA reads TGCGCCAGCAGCTTGAGTGGCGATGAGCAGTTCTTC. Amino acids: CASSLSGDEQFF.

This clonotype was observed at least ten times. The rearrangement links TRBV9 to TRBJ2-1; D is possibly TRBD2 (6 bases). The CDR3 length is 15 residues. Germline V lookup: CDR1 SGDLS, CDR2 YYNGEE. V lost 4 bases, J lost 0 bases, and 11 bases lay in between. The CDR3 sequence is CASSPRGSSYNEQFF. The DNA of the CDR3 is TGTGCCAGCAGCCCTCGGGGGAGCTCCTACAATGAGCAGTTCTTC.

The rearrangement links TRBV6-5 to TRBJ2-3, with D perhaps matching TRBD2 (5 bases). This CDR3 is 16 amino acids long. Trimming took off 5 bases at V and 0 bases at J, with 15 bases between the two ends. From germline, CDR1 is MNHEY and CDR2 SVGAGI. For the CDR3, the DNA is TGTGCCAGCAGTACGGACTTTTCCTCTAGCACAGATACGCAGTATTTT. Encoded protein: CASSTDFSSSTDTQYF.

This clonotype appeared a few times. J is TRBJ2-3 and V is TRBV3-1; no clear D. CDR3 length: 14 residues. V was cut by 3 bases and J by 3 bases, with 10 bases left in between. Germline CDR1 reads LGHDT; CDR2 reads YNNKEL (reference sequence). CDR3 region: CASSHQEVTDTQYF. The CDR3 nucleotides read TGTGCCAGCAGCCATCAAGAGGTTACAGATACGCAGTATTTT.

V gene TRBV4-1 combines with J gene TRBJ2-2; no reliable D call. Germline V gene data show CDR1 as MGHRA and CDR2 as YSYEKL. V was trimmed by 5 bases and J by 7 bases, leaving 11 bases between them. CDR3 size: 13 residues. CDR3 residues: CASSYDPDGELFF. Written as DNA, the CDR3 is TGCGCCAGCAGCTACGATCCGGACGGGGAGCTGTTTTTT.

V gene TRBV7-9 combines with J gene TRBJ1-1; D call uncertain. CDR3 length: 13 amino acids. V dropped 2 bases and J dropped 5 bases, with 9 bases sitting between them. CDR1 is SEHNR and CDR2 is FQNEAQ in the germline V gene (reference sequence). The CDR3 coding sequence is TGTGCCAGCAGCTTACAGGAAACTACTGAAGCTTTCTTT. Protein sequence: CASSLQETTEAFF.

This clonotype occurred a few times. The gene calls are TRBV11-3 and TRBJ2-3; 12 positions agree with TRBD2. The CDR3 consists of 16 residues. Germline V CDR1 and CDR2: SGHNT, YENEEA. Trimming at V came to 5 bases and at J to 4 bases, leaving 7 bases not matched to a gene. CDR3 coding DNA: TGTGCCAGCAGCCCAAGGACTAGCGGGATCTCAGATACGCAGTATTTT. This encodes CASSPRTSGISDTQYF.

This clonotype has more than one count but fewer than ten. The V and J genes are TRBV12-3 or TRBV12-4 and TRBJ1-2; 8 bases align to TRBD1. Trimming at V came to 7 bases and at J to 4 bases, leaving 11 bases not matched to a gene. The CDR3 covers 15 residues. The CDR3 sequence: CASNNPGTGVYGYTF. CDR3 DNA: TGTGCCAGCAACAATCCCGGGACAGGCGTCTATGGCTACACCTTC.

At least ten counts were recorded for this clonotype. The gene calls are TRBV12-3 or TRBV12-4 and TRBJ2-5; no reliable D call. V was cut by 1 base and J by 7 bases, with 7 bases left in between. This CDR3 has 12 amino acids. The CDR3 here is CASSLDPGTQYF. The CDR3 DNA reads TGTGCCAGCAGTTTAGACCCAGGGACCCAGTACTTC.

This chain links TRBV6-5 with TRBJ2-1; D might be TRBD1 or TRBD2, each matching 5 bases. Germline V gene lookup returns CDR1 MNHEY and CDR2 SVGAGI. V shed 7 bases and J shed 7 bases, with 14 bases lying between them. This CDR3 contains 13 residues. The CDR3 DNA follows: TGTGCCAGCATCGGACACGGCGGGAATGAGCAGTTCTTC. It codes for CASIGHGGNEQFF.

This clonotype was picked up a small number of times. V and J are TRBV12-3 or TRBV12-4 and TRBJ1-2, with unresolved D. Trimming removed 5 bases at V and 4 bases at J, with 11 bases between. This CDR3 is 13 amino acids long. The DNA for the CDR3 is TGTGCCAGCAGTCTAAATACAGTCTATGGCTACACCTTC. Its protein product is CASSLNTVYGYTF.